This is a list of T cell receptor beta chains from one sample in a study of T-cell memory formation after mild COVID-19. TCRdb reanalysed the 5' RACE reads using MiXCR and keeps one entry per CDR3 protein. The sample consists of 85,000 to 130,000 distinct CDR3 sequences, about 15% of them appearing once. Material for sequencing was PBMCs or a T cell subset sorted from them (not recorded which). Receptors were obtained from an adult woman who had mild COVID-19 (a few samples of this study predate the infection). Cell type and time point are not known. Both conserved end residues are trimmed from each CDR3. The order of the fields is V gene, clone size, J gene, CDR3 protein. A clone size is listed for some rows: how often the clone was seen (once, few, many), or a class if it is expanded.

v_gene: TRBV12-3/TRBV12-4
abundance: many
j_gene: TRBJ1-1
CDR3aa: ASSVAGQGKPTPF

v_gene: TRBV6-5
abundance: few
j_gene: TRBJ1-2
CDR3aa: ASSYSTGEVNYGYT

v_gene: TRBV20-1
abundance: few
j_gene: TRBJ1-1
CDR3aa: SADDRGLSQGAF

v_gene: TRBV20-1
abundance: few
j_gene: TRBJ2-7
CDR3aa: SARAPTGHEQY

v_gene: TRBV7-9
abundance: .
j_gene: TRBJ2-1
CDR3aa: ASSSPLAGVSYNEQF

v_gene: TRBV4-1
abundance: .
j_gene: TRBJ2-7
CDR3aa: ASEGQGPAYEQY

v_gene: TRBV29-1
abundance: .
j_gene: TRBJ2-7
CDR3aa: SVENSGSNYEQY

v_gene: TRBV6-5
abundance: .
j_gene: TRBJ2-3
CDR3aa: ASSYSPTDTQY

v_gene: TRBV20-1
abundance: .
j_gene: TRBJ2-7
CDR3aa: SARWPETSKQY

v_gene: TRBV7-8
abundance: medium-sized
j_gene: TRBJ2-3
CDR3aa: ASSLPGGTGTDTQY

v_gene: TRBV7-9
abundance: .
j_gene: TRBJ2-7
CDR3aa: ASSSTGPRAYEQY

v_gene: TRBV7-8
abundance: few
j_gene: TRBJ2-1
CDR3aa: ASSPLAGGPNEQF

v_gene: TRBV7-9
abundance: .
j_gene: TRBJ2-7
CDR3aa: ASSLRPGQNLTTYEQY

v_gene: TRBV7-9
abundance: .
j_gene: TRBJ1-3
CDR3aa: ASRDQGGTSGNTIY

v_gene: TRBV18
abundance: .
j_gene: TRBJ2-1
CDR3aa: ASSQSVLDRVSNEQF

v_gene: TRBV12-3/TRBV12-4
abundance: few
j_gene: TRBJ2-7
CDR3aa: ASNPAGGDYEQY

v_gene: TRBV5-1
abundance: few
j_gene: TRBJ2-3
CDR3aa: ASSPTGGIDTQY

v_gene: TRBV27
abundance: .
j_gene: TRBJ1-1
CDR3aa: ASSFSGGGTEAF

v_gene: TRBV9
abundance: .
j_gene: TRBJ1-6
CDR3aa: ASSVAVLDSPLH

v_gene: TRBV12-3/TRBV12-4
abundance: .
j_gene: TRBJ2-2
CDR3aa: ASSLVDTGELF

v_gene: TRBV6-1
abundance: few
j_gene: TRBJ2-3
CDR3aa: ASSEWSPDTQY

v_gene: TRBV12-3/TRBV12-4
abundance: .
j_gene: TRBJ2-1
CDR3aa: ASSPSRNEQF

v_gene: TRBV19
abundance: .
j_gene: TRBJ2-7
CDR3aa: ASSIGKGPYEQY

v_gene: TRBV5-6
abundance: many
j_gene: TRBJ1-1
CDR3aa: ASSTGKAEAF

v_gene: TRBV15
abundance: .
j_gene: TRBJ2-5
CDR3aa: ATSRDEGVRETQY

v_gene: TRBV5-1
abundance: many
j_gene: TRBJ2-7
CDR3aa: ASSLRDYEQY

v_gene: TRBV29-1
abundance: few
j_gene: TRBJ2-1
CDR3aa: SVEDFRGGEQF

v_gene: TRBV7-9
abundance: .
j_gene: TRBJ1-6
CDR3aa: ASSLDDSNSYNSPLH

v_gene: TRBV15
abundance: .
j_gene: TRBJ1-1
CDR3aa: ATSRDGRRLGKGTEAF

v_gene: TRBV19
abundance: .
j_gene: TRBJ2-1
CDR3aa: ASTGQASSYNEQF

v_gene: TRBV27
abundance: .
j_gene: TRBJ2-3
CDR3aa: ASTSGIRTDTQY

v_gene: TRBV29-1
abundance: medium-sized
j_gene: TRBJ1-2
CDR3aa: SVEGTDLLYGYT

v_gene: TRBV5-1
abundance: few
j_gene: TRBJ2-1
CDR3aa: ASSVTSGRFPYNEQF

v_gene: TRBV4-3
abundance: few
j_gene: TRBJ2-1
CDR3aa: ASSQEGTSGSNEQF

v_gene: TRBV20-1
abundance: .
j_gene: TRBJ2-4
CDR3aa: SARGGALQY

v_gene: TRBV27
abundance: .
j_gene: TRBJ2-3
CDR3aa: ASSPSTGSTDTQY

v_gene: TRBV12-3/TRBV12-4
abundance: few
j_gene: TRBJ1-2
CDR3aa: ASSLVLGGYT

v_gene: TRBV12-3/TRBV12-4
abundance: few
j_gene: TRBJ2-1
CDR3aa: ASSLVLLAPSMTYNEQF

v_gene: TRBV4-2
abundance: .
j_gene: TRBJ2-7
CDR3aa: ASSQGGGETYEQY

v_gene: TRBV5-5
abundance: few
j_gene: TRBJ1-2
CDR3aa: ASSSEDRGLGYT

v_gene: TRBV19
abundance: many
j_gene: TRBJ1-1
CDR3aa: ASSIAEDTEAF

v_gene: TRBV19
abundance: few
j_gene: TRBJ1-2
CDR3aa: ASRGQGEPGYT

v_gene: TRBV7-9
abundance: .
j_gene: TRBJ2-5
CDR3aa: ASSPGTGGQETQY

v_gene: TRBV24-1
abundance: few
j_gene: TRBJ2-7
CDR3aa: ATSRSGASYEQY

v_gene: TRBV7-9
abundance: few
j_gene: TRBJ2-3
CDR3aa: ASSQVSSTDTQY

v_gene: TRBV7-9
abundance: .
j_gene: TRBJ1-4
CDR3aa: ASSWTPGQGGEKLF

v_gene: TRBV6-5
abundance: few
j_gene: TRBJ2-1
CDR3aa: ASSGQATYNEQF

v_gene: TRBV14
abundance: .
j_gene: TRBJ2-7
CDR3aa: ASSLELYEQY

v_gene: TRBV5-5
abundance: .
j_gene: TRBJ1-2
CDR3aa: ASSLGRGGYGYT

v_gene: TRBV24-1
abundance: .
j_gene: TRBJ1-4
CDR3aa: ATSDLRRPTNEKLF

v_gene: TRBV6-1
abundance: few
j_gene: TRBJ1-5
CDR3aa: ASRWLTGNQPQH

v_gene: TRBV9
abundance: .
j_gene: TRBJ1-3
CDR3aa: ASSVTTGPGNTIY

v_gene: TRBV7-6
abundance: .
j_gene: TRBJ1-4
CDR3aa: ASSLGPSTNEKLF

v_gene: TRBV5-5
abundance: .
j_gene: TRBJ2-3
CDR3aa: ASSLELAGGPYTQY